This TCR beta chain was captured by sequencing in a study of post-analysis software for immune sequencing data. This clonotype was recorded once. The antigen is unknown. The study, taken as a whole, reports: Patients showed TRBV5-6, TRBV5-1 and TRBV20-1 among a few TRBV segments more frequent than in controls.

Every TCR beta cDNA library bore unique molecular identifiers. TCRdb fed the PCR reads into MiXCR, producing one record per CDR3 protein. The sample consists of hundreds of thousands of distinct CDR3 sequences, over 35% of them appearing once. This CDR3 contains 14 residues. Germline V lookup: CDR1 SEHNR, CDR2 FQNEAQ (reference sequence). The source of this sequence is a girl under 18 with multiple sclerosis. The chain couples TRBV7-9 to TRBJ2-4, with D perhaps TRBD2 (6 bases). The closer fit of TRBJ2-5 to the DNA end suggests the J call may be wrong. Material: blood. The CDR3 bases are TGTGCCAGCAGACGCGGGACGTTGGGAGAGACCCAGTACTTC. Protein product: CASRRGTLGETQYF.